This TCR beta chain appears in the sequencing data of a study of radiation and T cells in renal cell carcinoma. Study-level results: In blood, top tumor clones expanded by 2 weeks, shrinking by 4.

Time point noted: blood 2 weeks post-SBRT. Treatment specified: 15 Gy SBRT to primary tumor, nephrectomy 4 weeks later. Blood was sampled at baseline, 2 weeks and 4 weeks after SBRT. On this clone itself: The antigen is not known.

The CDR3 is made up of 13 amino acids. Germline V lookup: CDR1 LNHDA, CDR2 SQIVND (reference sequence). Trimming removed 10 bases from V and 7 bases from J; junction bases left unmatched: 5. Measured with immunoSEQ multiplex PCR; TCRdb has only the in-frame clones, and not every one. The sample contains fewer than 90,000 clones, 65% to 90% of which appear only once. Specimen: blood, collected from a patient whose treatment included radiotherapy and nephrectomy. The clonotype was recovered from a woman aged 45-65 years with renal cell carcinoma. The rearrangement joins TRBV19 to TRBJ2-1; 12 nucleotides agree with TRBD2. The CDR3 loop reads CATHGLAGNEQFF. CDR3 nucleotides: TGTGCCACGCACGGACTAGCGGGAAATGAGCAGTTCTTC.